These 24 T cell receptor beta chains were all obtained from the same sample, sequenced in a study of metastatic and nonmetastatic thyroid tumors (dated by TCRdb to 2018 to 2021). Libraries were built with PCR. The data were produced on an Illumina HiSeq 4000. TCRdb reprocessing: public reads trimmed at Q25 with fastp, clones called with MiXCR, in-frame beta chains kept. In this sample the table shows under 30,000 clones, about 16% of which occur a single time. The ten largest clones represent about 15% of the sample. No treatment had been received by any patient before thyroid surgery. Sample: blood. Every receptor here comes from a male donor with papillary thyroid cancer or a benign thyroid nodule (not recorded which). Some clones in this sample may be carry-over from other donors' samples.

This clone was counted ten times or more. Here the CDR3 DNA reads TGTGCCAGCAGCCTCCGGGACAGGGTCTCTGGAAACACCATATATTTT. It codes for CASSLRDRVSGNTIYF. The chain joins TRBV9 to TRBJ1-3, with 9 bases that match TRBD1. The CDR3 covers 16 residues. After removal of 4 bases from V and 0 bases from J, the junction contained 5 bases not matched to a gene. The V gene's germline CDR1 is SGDLS and CDR2 YYNGEE.

This clone was picked up many times. J is TRBJ2-5 and V is TRBV12-5; 10 bases match TRBD2. CDR3 length: 16 amino acids. The germline V gene encodes CDR1 LGHNT and CDR2 FRNRAP. V dropped 7 bases and J dropped 5; count of bases not matched to a gene: 13. The CDR3 region is CASAPPSGSYAETQYF. The CDR3 DNA reads as TGTGCTAGTGCCCCCCCTAGCGGGAGTTATGCGGAGACCCAGTACTTC.

In nucleotides, the CDR3 is TGTGCCACCGCGACAGGGGCAGCTTCGGTGCCCCAGCATTTT. It encodes CATATGAASVPQHF. The chain links TRBV6-1 to TRBJ1-5; 8 nucleotides align to TRBD1. CDR1 is MNHNS and CDR2 is SASEGT in the germline V gene. The CDR3 loop spans 14 amino acids. The J segment lost 9 bases and the V segment lost 10 bases, leaving 14 bases of the junction unmatched.

V gene TRBV5-1 combines with J gene TRBJ1-1, with D uncertain. Germline assignment: CDR1 SGHRS and CDR2 YFSETQ. Trimming left V 3 bases short and J 7 bases short, with 13 bases between. The CDR3 has 13 amino acids. The CDR3, as DNA: TGCGCCAGCAGCTCGGGAACCCAGGTTGAAGCTTTCTTT. Amino acids: CASSSGTQVEAFF.

This clone occurred many times. A much larger clone sits a single nucleotide away, making a read error possible. The V call is TRBV2, the J call TRBJ1-2; 8 nucleotides match TRBD1. Germline CDR1 and CDR2: SNHLY and FYNNEI. The CDR3 extends over 15 amino acids. The CDR3 coding sequence is TGTGCCAGCAGTGCCGGGACAGGTTTTAACTGTGGCTACACCTTC. It yields the protein CASSAGTGFNCGYTF. Full variable domain (outside the CDR3, taken from reference TRBV2 and TRBJ1-2): EPEVTQTPSHQVTQMGQEVILRCVPISNHLYFYWYRQILGQKVEFLVSFYNNEISEKSEIFDDQFSVERPDGSNFTLKIRSTKLEDSAMYFCASSAGTGFNCGYTFGSGTRLTVV.

This clone has ten or more counts. A much more abundant neighbour one base away suggests this may be a read error. Other nucleotide sequences in the sample specify the same CDR3. The chain employs TRBV9 and TRBJ1-3; no firm D call. The length of the CDR3 is 14 residues. In germline, CDR1 is SGDLS, CDR2 YYNGEE. The CDR3 DNA follows: TGTGCCAGCAGCGTAGAGAATCTAGGAAACGCCATATATTTT. This translates into CASSVENLGNAIYF.

This clone came up many times. V and J are TRBV4-2 and TRBJ2-3, with 9 bases lining up with TRBD2. This CDR3 is built from 15 residues. Germline CDR1 LGHNA, CDR2 YNFKEQ. Trimming took 0 bases from V and 6 from J; bases not matched to a gene: 4. The DNA for the CDR3 is TGTGCCAGCAGCCAAGAGTGGCGGGGGGGGGATACGCAGTATTTT. It yields the protein CASSQEWRGGDTQYF.

This clone was counted at least ten times. An end of the junction differs from the germline gene, which may be a read error. This CDR3 is also generated by other DNA sequences in the sample. The chain joins TRBV30 to TRBJ2-7; 9 bases map to TRBD2. CDR3 length: 12 amino acids. The germline CDR1 and CDR2 sequences are GTSNPN and SVGIG (reference sequence). In nucleotides, the CDR3 is TGTGGCTGGGCTAGCGGGGCCTACGAGCAGTACTTC. As protein: CGWASGAYEQYF.

This clone has a count of ten or more. The chain joins TRBV3-1 to TRBJ1-5; 7 bases agree with TRBD1. The length of the CDR3 is 14 residues. J lost 3 bases, V lost 4 bases, and 3 bases had no gene match. In germline, CDR1 is LGHDT, CDR2 YNNKEL (reference sequence). Here the CDR3 reads CASSRQGPNQPQHF. The CDR3 DNA follows: TGTGCCAGCAGCCGACAGGGACCCAATCAGCCCCAGCATTTT.

This clone was seen ten or more times. The V and J genes are TRBV28 and TRBJ1-4; D is undetermined. The CDR3 covers 14 residues. Germline lookup yields CDR1 MDHEN and CDR2 SYDVKM. V was shortened by 2 bases and J by 4 bases, with 8 bases between the two germline ends. DNA of the CDR3: TGTGCCAGCAGTTTACATGGGAATAATGAAAAACTGTTTTTT. Amino acids: CASSLHGNNEKLFF. Filled out from reference TRBV28 and TRBJ1-4, the complete variable domain reads DVKVTQSSRYLVKRTGEKVFLECVQDMDHENMFWYRQDPGLGLRLIYFSYDVKMKEKGDIPEGYSVSREKKERFSLILESASTNQTSMYLCASSLHGNNEKLFFGSGTQLSVL.

Worth noting for this clone: A much larger clone sits a single nucleotide away, making a read error possible. The chain employs TRBV5-6 and TRBJ2-2; D possibly uses TRBD1 or TRBD2 (5 bases each). Trimming shortened V by 6 bases and J by 6 bases, and 21 bases separated the two germline ends. The CDR3 runs to 16 residues. Per germline, CDR1 SGHDT and CDR2 YYEEEE. The CDR3: CASIREPLGSAGELFF. Here the CDR3 DNA reads TGTGCCAGCATCAGGGAGCCCCTGGGGTCCGCCGGGGAGCTGTTTTTT.

CDR3 region: CASSRQGAREQYF. The CDR3 coding sequence is TGTGCCAGCAGTCGACAGGGGGCTCGGGAGCAGTACTTC. The chain uses TRBV6-1 and TRBJ2-7; TRBD1 agrees at 10 bases. Germline assignment: CDR1 MNHNS and CDR2 SASEGT. With 5 bases clipped from V and 7 bases from J, the junction kept 5 bases outside the gene matches. The CDR3 sequence is 13 residues long.

This clone was recorded many times. The rearrangement links TRBV13 to TRBJ2-5; D might be TRBD1 (5 bases). The CDR3 has 16 amino acids. Per the germline V gene, CDR1 is PRHDT and CDR2 is FYEKMQ (reference sequence). The V gene lost 0 bases and the J gene lost 2 bases, with 13 bases spanning the gap. The CDR3 is CASSLGLGQGQETQYF. CDR3 nucleotide sequence: TGTGCCAGCAGCTTAGGCTTGGGGCAGGGACAAGAGACCCAGTACTTC.

The table lists this clone with many counts. V gene TRBV3-1 combines with J gene TRBJ1-6; perhaps TRBD1 as D (5 bases). The CDR3 is made up of 13 amino acids. Germline loops: CDR1 LGHDT, CDR2 YNNKEL (reference sequence). V was trimmed by 5 bases and J by 11 bases, leaving 13 bases between them. The CDR3 DNA follows: TGTGCCAGCAGCTATGGCTCGGGGCCACCCCTCCACTTT. It is translated as CASSYGSGPPLHF. The complete variable domain, with remaining parts taken from reference TRBV3-1 and TRBJ1-6, reads DTAVSQTPKYLVTQMGNDKSIKCEQNLGHDTMYWYKQDSKKFLKIMFSYNNKELIINETVPNRFSPKSPDKAHLNLHINSLELGDSAVYFCASSYGSGPPLHFGNGTRLTVT.

This clone was counted a few times. The chain recombines TRBV6-6 with TRBJ2-7; 7 bases are shared with TRBD2. Germline V lookup: CDR1 MNHNY, CDR2 SVGAGI (reference sequence). The CDR3 is 18 amino acids. V trimming: 2 bases; J trimming: 2 bases; junction bases outside the gene matches: 15. The CDR3 loop reads CASSYAGCWRESPYEQYF. CDR3 coding DNA: TGTGCCAGCAGTTACGCGGGGTGTTGGCGGGAGTCCCCCTACGAGCAGTACTTC.

This clone was counted between two and nine times. J is TRBJ2-1 and V is TRBV28; D remains ambiguous. Deletions cut 3 bases from V and 6 bases from J, with 6 bases between. The germline gives CDR1 MDHEN, CDR2 SYDVKM. The CDR3 totals 12 residues. The CDR3 bases are TGTGCCAGCAGTTTCGGTCTCAATGAGCAGTTCTTC. Its protein product is CASSFGLNEQFF.

This clone was recorded at least ten times. V is TRBV5-1 and J is TRBJ2-6, with D maybe TRBD1 (6 bases). Trimming pared 4 bases from V and 0 bases from J, leaving 8 bases between. The CDR3 loop spans 15 amino acids. Germline CDR1 and CDR2: SGHRS and YFSETQ. The CDR3 reads CASSVDSSGANVLTF. The CDR3 region has the DNA TGCGCCAGCAGCGTGGACAGCTCTGGGGCCAACGTCCTGACTTTC.

Relative to its sample, this clone is medium-sized (0.01 to 0.1%). V is TRBV12-3 or TRBV12-4 and J is TRBJ2-7, with D possibly TRBD2 on 7 matching bases. The germline V and J ends were trimmed by 6 bases and 0 bases, with 15 bases remaining between them. CDR3 length: 15 residues. The CDR3 sequence is CASSGTRGASYEQYF. The CDR3 DNA reads as TGTGCCAGCAGCGGGACCCGGGGGGCCTCCTACGAGCAGTACTTC.

This clone was found many times. This chain links TRBV30 with TRBJ1-6; tentatively, D is TRBD1 (5 bases). Germline CDR1 is GTSNPN and CDR2 is SVGIG (reference sequence). The V end lost 5 bases, the J end lost 9 bases, and 14 bases lay between the germline ends. The CDR3 has 13 amino acids. The CDR3 DNA sequence: TGTGCCTGGGCCGGGACGGCGGGTTCACCCCTCCACTTT. Translation gives CAWAGTAGSPLHF.

The CDR3 region is CSARDPKGTSQFF. The CDR3 bases are TGCAGTGCTAGAGATCCAAAGGGGACTAGTCAGTTCTTC. The chain uses TRBV20-1 and TRBJ2-1; 8 bases map to TRBD2. V shed 0 bases and J 13 bases; nucleotides not matched to a gene: 8. The germline V gene encodes CDR1 DFQATT and CDR2 SNEGSKA (reference sequence). The CDR3 has 13 amino acids.

On this clone itself: This could be a read error, since a much larger clone is one nucleotide away. The chain carries TRBV5-4 and TRBJ1-2; D may be TRBD1 (5 bases). The CDR3 sequence is 15 residues long. Trimming took off 4 bases at V and 1 base at J, with 14 bases between the two ends. Germline V gene lookup returns CDR1 SGHNT and CDR2 YYREEE (reference sequence). CDR3 coding DNA: TGTGCCAGCAGCCACGGGGGGATGGATAACTATGGCTACACCTTC. Translation gives CASSHGGMDNYGYTF.

In this sample, this clone turned up many times. V gene TRBV30 combines with J gene TRBJ1-2, with TRBD1 matching 8 bases. The germline V gene has CDR1 GTSNPN and CDR2 SVGIG (reference sequence). V shed 1 base and J 1 base; nucleotides not matched to a gene: 5. The CDR3 is 15 amino acids. The CDR3: CAWSARDRSNYGYTF. CDR3 in DNA: TGTGCCTGGAGTGCCCGGGACAGGAGTAACTATGGCTACACCTTC.

This clone was detected ten times or more. The V call is TRBV12-3 or TRBV12-4, the J call TRBJ1-2, with a tentative D call TRBD1 (5 bases). The CDR3 consists of 14 residues. Trimming took off 4 bases at V and 7 bases at J, with 16 bases between the two ends. CDR3 amino acids: CASSSQGLGFGYTF. CDR3 nucleotides: TGTGCCAGCAGTTCCCAGGGTTTAGGTTTTGGCTACACCTTC.

This clone was counted at least ten times. The V call is TRBV19, the J call TRBJ1-6; TRBD1 aligns across 8 bases. This CDR3 spans 13 amino acids. Trimming took 11 bases from V and 7 from J; bases not matched to a gene: 7. Germline V lookup: CDR1 LNHDA, CDR2 SQIVND (reference sequence). The CDR3 DNA reads TGTGCCTGTAAAGACAGGGGCAATTCACCCCTCCACTTT. This gives the protein CACKDRGNSPLHF.